These T cell receptor beta chains were read from a single sample in a study of regulatory T cells in long-lasting Graves disease. TCRdb analysed the multiplex PCR reads with MiXCR anew, one entry per CDR3 protein. The sample carries roughly 500,000 distinct CDR3 sequences, less than 15% recorded once. These data also formed part of another study, on T cells in Graves' hyperthyroidism and ophthalmopathy.

Sequenced here: peripheral blood mononuclear cells (PBMCs), sampled at new diagnosis, from a patient treated with antithyroid drugs. All receptors derive from a man aged 25 to 45 with Graves disease. Both conserved end residues are trimmed from each CDR3. The D gene is left open where the match is weak.

>17|TRBD1|TRBV19|TRBJ1-2
ASSTLPGQGATGGYGYT
>8|.|TRBV29-1|TRBJ2-5
SVGVETQY
>16|TRBD1|TRBV18|TRBJ1-1
ASSSFRDRPLENTEAF
>13|.|TRBV7-2|TRBJ2-7
ASSESTGSTYEQY
>12|.|TRBV30|TRBJ2-5
AWRPAGPQGTQY
>12|.|TRBV20-1|TRBJ2-7
SARDLELSYEQY
>14|TRBD2|TRBV9|TRBJ2-1
ASSVGGGSGYNEQF
>14|.|TRBV4-1|TRBJ1-1
ASSQDRTDMNTEAF
>7|.|TRBV2|TRBJ2-7
APFYEQY
>11|TRBD1|TRBV28|TRBJ2-4
ASSRWPGQVQY
>12|TRBD2|TRBV3-1|TRBJ2-7
ASSQGPAGGEQY
>13|.|TRBV2|TRBJ2-7
ARGIQRGTSYEQY
>13|.|TRBV12-3/TRBV12-4|TRBJ1-6
ASSIGGRNNSPLH
>12|TRBD1|TRBV12-5|TRBJ2-7
ASGLSTGSYEQY
>10|.|TRBV6-2/TRBV6-3|TRBJ2-7
ASNSDRYEQY
>13|TRBD1|TRBV19|TRBJ1-1
ASSTSRGVGTEAF
>13|.|TRBV27|TRBJ2-7
ASSLSAQGRDEQY
>14|.|TRBV5-5|TRBJ2-5
ASSLGRSIGQETQY
>12|.|TRBV5-1|TRBJ1-6
ASSFEGTNSPLH